The 4 T cell receptor beta chains below were found in one sample sequenced in a study of OX40 agonist ivuxolimab in advanced cancers. Some clones are missing from TCRdb's copy, which holds only in-frame ones; the method was immunoSEQ multiplex PCR. The profile shows around 18,000 clones, around 70% of them singletons. Specimen: CD4+ or CD8+ T cells sorted from blood, collected in a trial of the OX40 agonist ivuxolimab. The source is an adult with an advanced solid tumor such as melanoma, head and neck, liver or kidney cancer.

The V gene is TRBV9, the J gene TRBJ1-2; a weak D match, TRBD1 (6 bases). Germline CDR1 is SGDLS and CDR2 is YYNGEE. The CDR3 has 14 amino acids. The V end was cut by 3 bases, the J end by 6 bases, with 15 bases between. CDR3 region: CASSGYRELDGYTF. The CDR3 bases are TGTGCCAGCAGCGGGTACAGGGAATTGGATGGCTACACCTTC.

The rearrangement links TRBV4-1 to TRBJ1-4; 8 bases are a match to TRBD1. CDR1 and CDR2 (germline): MGHRA, YSYEKL. V lost 0 bases, J lost 7 bases, and 7 bases stayed unmatched. The CDR3 spans 16 residues. The CDR3 protein is CASSQDPGGQGEKLFF. DNA of the CDR3: TGCGCCAGCAGCCAAGATCCAGGGGGCCAGGGTGAAAAACTGTTTTTT.

The chain carries TRBV7-9 and TRBJ2-3, with D tentatively TRBD1 (5 bases). The CDR3 has 14 amino acids. V was cut by 2 bases and J by 2 bases, with 8 bases left in between. The V gene's germline CDR1 is SEHNR and CDR2 FQNEAQ (reference sequence). DNA of the CDR3: TGTGCCAGCAGCTTACAGGGTTTCACAGATACGCAGTATTTT. Its translation: CASSLQGFTDTQYF. The complete variable domain, with remaining parts taken from reference TRBV7-9 and TRBJ2-3, reads DTGVSQNPRHKITKRGQNVTFRCDPISEHNRLYWYRQTLGQGPEFLTYFQNEAQLEKSRLLSDRFSAERPKGSFSTLEIQRTEQGDSAMYLCASSLQGFTDTQYFGPGTRLTVL.

The chain joins TRBV6-1 to TRBJ1-6; TRBD1 agrees at 7 bases. Trimming at V came to 3 bases and at J to 6 bases, leaving 5 bases not matched to a gene. CDR1 is MNHNS and CDR2 is SASEGT in the germline V gene. The CDR3 runs 15 residues. The CDR3 protein is CASSEQRQGNSPLHF. As DNA, the CDR3 is TGTGCCAGCAGTGAGCAAAGACAGGGTAATTCACCCCTCCACTTT.